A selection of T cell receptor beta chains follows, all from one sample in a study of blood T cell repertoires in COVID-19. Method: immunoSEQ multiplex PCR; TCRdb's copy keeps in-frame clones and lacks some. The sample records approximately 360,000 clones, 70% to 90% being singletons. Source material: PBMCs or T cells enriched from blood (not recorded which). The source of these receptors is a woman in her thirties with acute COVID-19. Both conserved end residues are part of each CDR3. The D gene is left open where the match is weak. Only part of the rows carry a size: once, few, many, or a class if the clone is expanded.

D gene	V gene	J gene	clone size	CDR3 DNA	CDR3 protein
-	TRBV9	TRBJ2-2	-	TGTGCCAGCAGCGGATTGGGGGGGAACACCGGGGAGCTGTTTTTT	CASSGLGGNTGELFF
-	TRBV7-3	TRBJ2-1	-	TGTGCCAGCAGCTTATTCGGTCCCTGGAATGAGCAGTTCTTC	CASSLFGPWNEQFF
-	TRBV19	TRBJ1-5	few	TGTGCCAGTAGTATTAGTTCCGGGGAGTATAGCAATCAGCCCCAGCATTTT	CASSISSGEYSNQPQHF
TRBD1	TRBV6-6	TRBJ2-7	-	TGTGCCAGCAGTTACGAGGGGGCCACCTACGAGCAGTACTTC	CASSYEGATYEQYF
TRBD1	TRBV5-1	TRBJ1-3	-	TGCGCCAGCAGCGTCGGACAGGGAGTGGGAGGAAACACCATATATTTT	CASSVGQGVGGNTIYF
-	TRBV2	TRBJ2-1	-	TGTGCCAGCAGATTGGGGCAGGGTGACAATGAGCAGTTCTTC	CASRLGQGDNEQFF
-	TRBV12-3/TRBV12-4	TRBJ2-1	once	TGTGCCAGCAGTTTGTCATACAATGAGCAGTTCTTC	CASSLSYNEQFF
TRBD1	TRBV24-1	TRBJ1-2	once	TGTGCCACCAGTGATTCCAGCAGGGGACAGATCTATGGCTACACCTTC	CATSDSSRGQIYGYTF
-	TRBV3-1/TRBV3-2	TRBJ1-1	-	TGTGCCAGCAGCCAAGATAGTTCCAGTCGGAGGGCTGAAGCTTTCTTT	CASSQDSSSRRAEAFF
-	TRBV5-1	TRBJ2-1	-	TGCGCCAGCAGCTTGGCCCCAGGGTCTGGGTCCTACAATGAGCAGTTCTTC	CASSLAPGSGSYNEQFF
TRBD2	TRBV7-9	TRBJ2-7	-	TGTGCCAGCAGCTTATCCACTAGCGGGGGGTACTACGAGCAGTACTTC	CASSLSTSGGYYEQYF
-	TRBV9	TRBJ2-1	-	TGTGCCAGCAGCCCAAGGGGCACAGCTTACAATGAGCAGTTCTTC	CASSPRGTAYNEQFF
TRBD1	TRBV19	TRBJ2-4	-	TGTGCCAGCTCCCGGACAGGTAGAGGGGACATTCAGTACTTC	CASSRTGRGDIQYF